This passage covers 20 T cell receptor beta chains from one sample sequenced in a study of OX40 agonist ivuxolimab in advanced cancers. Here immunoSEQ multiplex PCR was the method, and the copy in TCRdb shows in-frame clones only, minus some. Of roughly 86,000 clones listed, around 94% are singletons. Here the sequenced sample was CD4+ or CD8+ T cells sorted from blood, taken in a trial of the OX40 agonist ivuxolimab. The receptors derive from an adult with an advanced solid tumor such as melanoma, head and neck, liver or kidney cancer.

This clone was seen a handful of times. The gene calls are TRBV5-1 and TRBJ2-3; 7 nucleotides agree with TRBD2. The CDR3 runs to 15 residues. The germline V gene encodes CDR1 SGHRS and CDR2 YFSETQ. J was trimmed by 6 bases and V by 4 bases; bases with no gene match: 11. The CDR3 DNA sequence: TGCGCCAGCAGCCCGGGGGGAAGGCCGTTGGATACGCAGTATTTT. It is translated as CASSPGGRPLDTQYF.

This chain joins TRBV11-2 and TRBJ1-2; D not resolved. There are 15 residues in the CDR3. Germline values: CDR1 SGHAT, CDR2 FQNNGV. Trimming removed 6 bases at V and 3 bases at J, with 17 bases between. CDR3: CASRSISGRDYGYTF. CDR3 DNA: TGTGCCAGCAGATCAATATCGGGGAGGGACTATGGCTACACCTTC.

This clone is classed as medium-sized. Written as DNA, the CDR3 is TGTGCCAGCAGCTTGGCCGTGTCCTACGAGCAGTACTTC. Its translation is CASSLAVSYEQYF. The gene calls are TRBV5-5 and TRBJ2-7; D gene unclear. This CDR3 region has 13 residues. Germline CDR1 is SGHKS and CDR2 is YYEKEE (reference sequence). Trimming took off 0 bases at V and 1 base at J, with 5 bases between the two ends.

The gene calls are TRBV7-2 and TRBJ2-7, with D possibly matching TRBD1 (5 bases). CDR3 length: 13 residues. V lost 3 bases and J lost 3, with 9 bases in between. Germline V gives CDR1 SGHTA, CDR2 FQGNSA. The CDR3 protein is CASSFGRDYEQYF. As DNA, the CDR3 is TGTGCCAGCAGCTTCGGCAGGGACTACGAGCAGTACTTC.

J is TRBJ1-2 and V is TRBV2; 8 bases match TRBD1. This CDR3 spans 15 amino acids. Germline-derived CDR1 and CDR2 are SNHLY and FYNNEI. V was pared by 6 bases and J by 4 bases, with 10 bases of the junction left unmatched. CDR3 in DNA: TGTGCCAGCAGGACCTCCGGGACAGGAGTCTATGGCTACACCTTC. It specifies CASRTSGTGVYGYTF.

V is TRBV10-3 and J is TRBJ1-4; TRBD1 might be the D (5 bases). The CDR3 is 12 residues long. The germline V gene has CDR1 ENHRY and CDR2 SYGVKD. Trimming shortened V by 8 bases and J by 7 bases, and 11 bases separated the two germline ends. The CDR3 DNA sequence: TGTGCCATCGGAGCAGGGACTGAAAAACTGTTTTTT. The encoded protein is CAIGAGTEKLFF.

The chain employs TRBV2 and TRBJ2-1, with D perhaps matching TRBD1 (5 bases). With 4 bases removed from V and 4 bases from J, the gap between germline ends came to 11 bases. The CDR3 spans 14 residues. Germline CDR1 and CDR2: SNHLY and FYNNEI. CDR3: CASSVQGSYNEQFF. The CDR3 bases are TGTGCCAGCAGTGTGCAGGGCTCTTACAATGAGCAGTTCTTC.

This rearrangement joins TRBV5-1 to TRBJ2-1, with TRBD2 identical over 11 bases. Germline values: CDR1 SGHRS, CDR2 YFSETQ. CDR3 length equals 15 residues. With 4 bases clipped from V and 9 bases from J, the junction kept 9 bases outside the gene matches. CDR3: CASSRSGRAGSEQFF. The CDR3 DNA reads TGCGCCAGCAGCCGTAGCGGGAGGGCCGGATCTGAGCAGTTCTTC.

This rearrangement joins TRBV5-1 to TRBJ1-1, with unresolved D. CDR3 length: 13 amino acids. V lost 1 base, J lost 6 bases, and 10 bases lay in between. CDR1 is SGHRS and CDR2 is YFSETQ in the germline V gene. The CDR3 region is CASSLMAAAEAFF. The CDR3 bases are TGCGCCAGCAGCTTGATGGCCGCGGCTGAAGCTTTCTTT. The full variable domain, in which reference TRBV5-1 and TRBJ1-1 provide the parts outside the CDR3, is KAGVTQTPRYLIKTRGQQVTLSCSPISGHRSVSWYQQTPGQGLQFLFEYFSETQRNKGNFPGRFSGRQFSNSRSEMNVSTLELGDSALYLCASSLMAAAEAFFGQGTRLTVV.

Written as DNA, the CDR3 is TGTGCCAGCAGTGGTCAGGGGGCGGCCAAAAACATTCAGTACTTC. It yields the protein CASSGQGAAKNIQYF. The chain carries TRBV2 and TRBJ2-4; 8 positions agree with TRBD1. There are 15 residues in the CDR3. The junction had 3 bases not matched to a gene; V was cut back by 4 bases and J by 1 base. CDR1 SNHLY and CDR2 FYNNEI come from the germline V gene.

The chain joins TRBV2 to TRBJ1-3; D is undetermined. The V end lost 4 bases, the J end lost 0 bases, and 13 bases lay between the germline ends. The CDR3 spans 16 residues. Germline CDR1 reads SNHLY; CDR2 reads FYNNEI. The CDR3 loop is CASSGMVSSSGNTIYF. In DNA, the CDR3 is TGTGCCAGCAGTGGTATGGTTAGCAGCTCTGGAAACACCATATATTTT.

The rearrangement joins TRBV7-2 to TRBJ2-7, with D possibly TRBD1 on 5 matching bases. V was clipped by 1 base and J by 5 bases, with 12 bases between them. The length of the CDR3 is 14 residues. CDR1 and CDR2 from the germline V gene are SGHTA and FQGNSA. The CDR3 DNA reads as TGTGCCAGCAGCTTAGGTGCAGGGTGGAACGAGCAGTACTTC. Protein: CASSLGAGWNEQYF.

CDR3 nucleotides: TGTGCCAGCAGCTCCGGGACGCTCGATTCACCCCTCCACTTT. It codes for CASSSGTLDSPLHF. This sequence joins TRBV5-6 and TRBJ1-6, with D perhaps TRBD1 (5 bases). Trimming left V 3 bases short and J 8 bases short, with 12 bases between. The germline CDR1 and CDR2 sequences are SGHDT and YYEEEE. CDR3 size: 14 residues. The full variable domain, in which reference TRBV5-6 and TRBJ1-6 provide the parts outside the CDR3, is DAGVTQSPTHLIKTRGQQVTLRCSPKSGHDTVSWYQQALGQGPQFIFQYYEEEERQRGNFPDRFSGHQFPNYSSELNVNALLLGDSALYLCASSSGTLDSPLHFGNGTRLTVT.

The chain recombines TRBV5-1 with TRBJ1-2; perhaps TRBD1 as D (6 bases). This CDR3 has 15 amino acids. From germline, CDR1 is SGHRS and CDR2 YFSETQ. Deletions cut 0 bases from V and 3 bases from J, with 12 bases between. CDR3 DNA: TGCGCCAGCAGCTTGGGTGGGGGCGAGGACTATGGCTACACCTTC. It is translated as CASSLGGGEDYGYTF.

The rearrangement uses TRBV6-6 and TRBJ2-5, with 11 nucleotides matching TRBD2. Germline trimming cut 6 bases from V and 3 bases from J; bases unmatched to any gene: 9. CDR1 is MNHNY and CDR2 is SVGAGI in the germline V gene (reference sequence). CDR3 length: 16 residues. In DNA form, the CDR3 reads TGTGCCAGCAGCTTGGGGGCGGGACTAGCGGAAGAGACCCAGTACTTC. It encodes CASSLGAGLAEETQYF.

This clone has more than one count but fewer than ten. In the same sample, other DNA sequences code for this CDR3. The CDR3 protein is CASSLEGNTEAFF. DNA for the CDR3: TGCGCCAGCAGCTTGGAGGGGAACACTGAAGCTTTCTTT. The chain joins TRBV5-1 to TRBJ1-1; D gene uncertain. Germline assignment: CDR1 SGHRS and CDR2 YFSETQ. Trimming cost V 0 bases and J 1 base, with 4 bases left between them. The CDR3 is 13 amino acids.

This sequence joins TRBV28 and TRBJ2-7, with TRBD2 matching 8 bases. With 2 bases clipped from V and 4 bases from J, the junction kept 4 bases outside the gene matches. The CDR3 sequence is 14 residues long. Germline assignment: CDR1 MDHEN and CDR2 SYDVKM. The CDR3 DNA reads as TGTGCCAGCAGTTTAGTGGGCGGGGGGTACGAGCAGTACTTC. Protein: CASSLVGGGYEQYF.

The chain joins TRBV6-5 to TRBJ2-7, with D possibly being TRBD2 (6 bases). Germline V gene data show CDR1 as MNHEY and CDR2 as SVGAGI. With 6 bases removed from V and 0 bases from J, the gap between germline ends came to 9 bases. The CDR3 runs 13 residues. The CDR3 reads CASSAGTSYEQYF. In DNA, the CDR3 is TGTGCCAGCAGCGCGGGGACCTCCTACGAGCAGTACTTC.

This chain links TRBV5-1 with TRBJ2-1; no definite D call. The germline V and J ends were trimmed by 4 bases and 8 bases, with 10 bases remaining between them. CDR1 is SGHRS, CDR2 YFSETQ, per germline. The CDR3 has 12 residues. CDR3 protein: CASSTLWDEQFF. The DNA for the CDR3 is TGCGCCAGCAGCACCCTGTGGGATGAGCAGTTCTTC.

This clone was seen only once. CDR3 protein: CASSFGGPMNTEAFF. For the CDR3, the DNA is TGTGCCAGCAGCTTTGGCGGGCCGATGAACACTGAAGCTTTCTTT. The J gene is TRBJ1-1, the V gene TRBV5-4; D is unclear. Looked up from germline, CDR1 is SGHNT and CDR2 is YYREEE (reference sequence). CDR3 length equals 15 residues. V dropped 2 bases and J dropped 0 bases, with 11 bases sitting between them.